A selection of T cell receptor beta chains follows, all from one sample in a study of cytomegalovirus exposure and HLA in healthy donors. TCRdb's copy holds only in-frame clones and misses some; the assay was immunoSEQ multiplex PCR. The sample includes 100,000 to 150,000 clones, roughly 79% of them seen just once. Input material: PBMCs. Receptor source: a woman aged 40 to 50 in good health and CMV-seronegative. The CDR3 runs from the conserved cysteine through the conserved F or W. Each record gives: CDR3 DNA, CDR3 protein, V gene, J gene, D gene, clone size. The D gene is left open where the match is weak. Where a row states a size, it is once, few, many or the class of an expanded clone; other rows omit it.

TGTGCCAGCAGTGAAGACAGGGATTATGTGGCCTACGAGCAGTACTTC	CASSEDRDYVAYEQYF	TRBV6-1	TRBJ2-7	-	-
TGTGCCAGCAGCGCCCTGACTAGCGGGGGAGTCAATGAGCAGTTCTTC	CASSALTSGGVNEQFF	TRBV9	TRBJ2-1	TRBD2	-
TGTGCCAGCAGCAAAGTAAGGGCTAGCGGGGGTCATAATGAGCAGTTCTTC	CASSKVRASGGHNEQFF	TRBV21-1	TRBJ2-1	-	-
TGTGCCAGTAGCGTCGGGGGGTCGGAGCAGTACTTC	CASSVGGSEQYF	TRBV19	TRBJ2-7	TRBD2	few
TGTGCCAGCAGAGAAAGGGGATATGGCTACACCTTC	CASRERGYGYTF	TRBV28	TRBJ1-2	-	-
TGTGCCACCGCCGGGCTCCCGGGACAGGGAAATTCACCCCTCCACTTT	CATAGLPGQGNSPLHF	TRBV19	TRBJ1-6	TRBD1	-
TGTGCCAGCAGTGAAGCTTTATCGGGGAACAGTCAGTACTTC	CASSEALSGNSQYF	TRBV2	TRBJ2-4	-	-
TGCGCCAGCAGTGGGCGTATTGAGCAGTTCTTC	CASSGRIEQFF	TRBV5-1	TRBJ2-1	-	-
TGTGCCAGCAGTTGGGGGGCGGGACAGGGTAGAAATGAGCAGTTCTTC	CASSWGAGQGRNEQFF	TRBV2	TRBJ2-1	TRBD1	once
TGTGCCAGCAGTGAACAAGGGGACACCGGGGAGCTGTTTTTT	CASSEQGDTGELFF	TRBV2	TRBJ2-2	-	-
TGTGCCAGCAGCTTAACCGGAGGCTCCTACAATGAGCAGTTCTTC	CASSLTGGSYNEQFF	TRBV7-3	TRBJ2-1	-	-
TGTGCCAGCAGCTTGGCTGGACAGGGGGCCAGCGGGGGCTACACCTTC	CASSLAGQGASGGYTF	TRBV5-6	TRBJ1-2	TRBD1	-
TGTGCCAGCAAAAAGGACAACTCAAACTATGGCTACACCTTC	CASKKDNSNYGYTF	TRBV6-4	TRBJ1-2	-	-
TGTGCCAGCAGTGACGATGGGGGGACCACTGAAGCTTTCTTT	CASSDDGGTTEAFF	TRBV6-1	TRBJ1-1	-	-
TGCGCCAGCAGTGAGAGTGGGAGGGGTACAGGGTTGGATGAGCAGTTCTTC	CASSESGRGTGLDEQFF	TRBV10-2	TRBJ2-1	-	-
TGTGCCAGTAGTATGTTAAGGGGACTGTCTGGGGCCAACGGCCTGACTTTC	CASSMLRGLSGANGLTF	TRBV19	TRBJ2-6	-	-
TGTGCCAGCAGCTTGGTCAGCGATCGCTACACCTTC	CASSLVSDRYTF	TRBV5-4	TRBJ1-2	-	-
TGTGCCAGCAGTGCGCAGGGTACCGGGGAGCTGTTTTTT	CASSAQGTGELFF	TRBV2	TRBJ2-2	-	-
TGTGCCAGCAGGGCCACGACGGGACAGGGGGTCGAAAAACTGTTTTTT	CASRATTGQGVEKLFF	TRBV6-6	TRBJ1-4	TRBD1	-
TGTGCCAGCAGTTACGGGGGTGGACATGGCTACACCTTC	CASSYGGGHGYTF	TRBV28	TRBJ1-2	-	-
TGTGCCAGCAGCCAAGACCCCAGCGGGGGGGGCACAGATACGCAGTATTTT	CASSQDPSGGGTDTQYF	TRBV4-2	TRBJ2-3	TRBD2	-
TGCGCCAGCAGCGGGGGACTAAGAGGGGAGACCCAGTACTTC	CASSGGLRGETQYF	TRBV5-1	TRBJ2-5	TRBD2	-
TGTGCCAGCAGCTTGGAACCGGGATCGGTGCCCCAGCATTTT	CASSLEPGSVPQHF	TRBV5-4	TRBJ1-5	-	-
TGTGCCAGCAGTTTATACAGGGAAGAGACCCAGTACTTC	CASSLYREETQYF	TRBV28	TRBJ2-5	-	-
TGTGCCAGCAGCTTAGGGCAGGTGTTTGCCGAGCAGTACTTC	CASSLGQVFAEQYF	TRBV7-9	TRBJ2-7	-	-
TGTGCCAGCAGCTTGCCCTCGGGAGCACAGGGGGCAGGTCAATACTTC	CASSLPSGAQGAGQYF	TRBV7-8	TRBJ1-2	TRBD1	few
TGTGCCAGCAGTTATTCTGGACAGGGGTCCTACGAGCAGTACTTC	CASSYSGQGSYEQYF	TRBV6-5	TRBJ2-7	TRBD1	-
TGTGCCAGCAGCTCCACCGCGGGGGAACAAGAGACCCAGTACTTC	CASSSTAGEQETQYF	TRBV13	TRBJ2-5	TRBD2	-
TGTGCCAGCAGCTTACCAGCGGGGGGGCTTGAGCAGTTCTTC	CASSLPAGGLEQFF	TRBV7-6	TRBJ2-1	TRBD2	-
TGTGCCATCAGTAGTACCCGGGACAGGGGCTACAATGAGCAGTTCTTC	CAISSTRDRGYNEQFF	TRBV10-3	TRBJ2-1	TRBD1	-
TGTGCCAGCTGTCTAGCGGGCTACGAGCAGTACTTC	CASCLAGYEQYF	TRBV2	TRBJ2-7	TRBD2	few
TGTGCCAGCAGTGAACGGACAGGGGAAACCGAGCAGTACTTC	CASSERTGETEQYF	TRBV6-1	TRBJ2-7	TRBD1	-
TGTGCCAGCAGTTACGACAGTCAGCCCCAGCATTTT	CASSYDSQPQHF	TRBV6-6	TRBJ1-5	-	once
TGTGCCAGCAGCCAGACGGCGGGGACAGGGAATGAAAAACTGTTTTTT	CASSQTAGTGNEKLFF	TRBV4-2	TRBJ1-4	TRBD1	-
TGTGCCAGCGGACAGACCCTATACGAGCAGTACTTC	CASGQTLYEQYF	TRBV27	TRBJ2-7	-	-
TGTGCCAGCAGCGCGCCTTGGGACAATTGGGGCCAAGAGACCCAGTACTTC	CASSAPWDNWGQETQYF	TRBV13	TRBJ2-5	-	-
TGCGCCAGCACCAATGCGGAGGTCGGAAACATTCAGTACTTC	CASTNAEVGNIQYF	TRBV5-1	TRBJ2-4	-	-
TGTGCCAGCAGTTTCCCCCCCGGGAGGGCCAGGAATGAGCAGTTCTTC	CASSFPPGRARNEQFF	TRBV28	TRBJ2-1	TRBD2	-
TGTGCCAGCAGCTGTCGGGACAGGGAAAAATTAGCGGGAGCGCGAACGACCTACAATGAGCAGTTCTTC	CASSCRDREKLAGARTTYNEQFF	TRBV21-1	TRBJ2-1	-	-
TGTGCCAGCAGCTTAGACGCTATCGGGAGGAGAGGAACAGATACGCAGTATTTT	CASSLDAIGRRGTDTQYF	TRBV11-3	TRBJ2-3	TRBD2	-
TGTGCCAGCAGCTTTGACAGGGGTAACACTGAAGCTTTCTTT	CASSFDRGNTEAFF	TRBV11-2	TRBJ1-1	TRBD1	-
TGTGCCAGCAGTCAGGGTGGTGGCGGTCCGACCTACGAGCAGTACTTC	CASSQGGGGPTYEQYF	TRBV6-6	TRBJ2-7	-	once
TGTGCCAGCAGCTTCCGAACTAGCGAAGACGGGCAGTACTTC	CASSFRTSEDGQYF	TRBV7-8	TRBJ2-7	TRBD2	-
TGTGCCAGCAGCGTGTCTATCGGGACAGGGGGCCCCTACGAGCAGTACTTC	CASSVSIGTGGPYEQYF	TRBV9	TRBJ2-7	TRBD1	-
TGTGCCAGCTCACCAGATGGACTGAGAGGTGGAACTGAAGCTTTCTTT	CASSPDGLRGGTEAFF	TRBV18	TRBJ1-1	-	-
TGTGCCAGCAGTAAACCGGGACTAGACTCCTACGAGCAGTACTTC	CASSKPGLDSYEQYF	TRBV27	TRBJ2-7	TRBD2	-
TGTGCCAGCAGCTTAGCGAGGACTAGCGGCTACGAGCAGTACTTC	CASSLARTSGYEQYF	TRBV11-1	TRBJ2-7	TRBD2	-
TGTGCCAGTAGCTACCCGGACAGTTCCTACGAGCAGTACTTC	CASSYPDSSYEQYF	TRBV19	TRBJ2-7	-	-
TGTGCCACTAGCGACAGGGGGTCGTATAGCAATCAGCCCCAGCATTTT	CATSDRGSYSNQPQHF	TRBV19	TRBJ1-5	TRBD1	-
TGCGCCAGCAGCTTGGTTTCGACAGGGCAAGAGACCCAGTACTTC	CASSLVSTGQETQYF	TRBV5-1	TRBJ2-5	TRBD1	-
TGTGCCAGCAGTGAGGCAGGGCCAGAGACCCAGTACTTC	CASSEAGPETQYF	TRBV2	TRBJ2-5	-	once
TGTGCCAGCAGTAAAGCGGGAGGAACCTACAATGAGCAGTTCTTC	CASSKAGGTYNEQFF	TRBV7-2	TRBJ2-1	TRBD2	-
TGTGCCAGCAGTGAAATAGAGGCGGGTGGCTACACCTTC	CASSEIEAGGYTF	TRBV6-1	TRBJ1-2	-	-
TGTGCCAGTGCCTACATCCCGGGGGGCGGGGAGCTGTTTTTT	CASAYIPGGGELFF	TRBV9	TRBJ2-2	TRBD2	-
TGTGCCAGCAGACTTGGGGGGGCTAATGAAAAACTGTTTTTT	CASRLGGANEKLFF	TRBV6-5	TRBJ1-4	-	-
TGTGCCAGCAGTGAACTAGCGGGGACATCCTACGAGCAGTACTTC	CASSELAGTSYEQYF	TRBV6-4	TRBJ2-7	TRBD2	-
TGTGCCTGGAGTGTATTTGGCCTGAACACTGAAGCTTTCTTT	CAWSVFGLNTEAFF	TRBV30	TRBJ1-1	-	few
TGCGCCAGCAGACATTACAGGGTAAGGCAGTTCTTC	CASRHYRVRQFF	TRBV23-1	TRBJ2-1	-	few
TGTGCCAGCAGCTACCCCGGGAGGGATCAGCCCCAGCATTTT	CASSYPGRDQPQHF	TRBV7-9	TRBJ1-5	-	-